The T cell receptor beta chain described here comes from a study of control samples from healthy donors and cancer patients (dated by TCRdb to the early 2020s). Notes on this clone: No cognate antigen has been identified for it. There are no base qualities to consult, and no much larger clone falls within one base.

The protocol used for the library was the immunoSEQ multiplex PCR assay. This is the immuneACCESS table as TCRdb keeps it, with only in-frame sequences that have V and J called. A part of the clones is gone; compared with another copy, unresolved V genes explain less than half, and the rest is unexplained. A total of about 120,000 clones appear in this sample, roughly 90% of them only once. The ten top clones hold approximately 2% of the sample. The CDR3 sequence holds 14 residues, the cysteine and phenylalanine included. Only the CDR3 region is kept as DNA, spanning 42 bases read in frame from base 1. The junction shows trimming of 6 bases on V and 0 bases on J, plus 8 bases between the germline ends. CDR1 and CDR2, per the germline V gene (reference sequence), are WNHNN and SYGVQD.

The clonotype originates from a woman in her fifties or sixties in good health. The sample taken for sequencing was blood. Here the chain combines TRBV10-1 and TRBJ2-2; the D call is possibly TRBD1 or TRBD2, each sharing 6 bases. CDR3 reads: CASRRGANTGELFF. The DNA reads as follows: TGCGCCAGCAGGAGGGGGGCGAACACCGGGGAGCTGTTTTTT.